This is a list of T cell receptor beta chains from one sample in a study of identical twins. TCRdb analysed the 5' RACE reads with MiXCR anew, one entry per CDR3 protein. Of about 530,000 distinct CDR3 sequences in the sample, around 15% were seen once. This sample also appeared in a second study, on yellow fever vaccine responses in identical twins.

Material for sequencing was CD4+ T cells sorted from blood. Source of these receptors: a woman between 18 and 29 years old in good health. The CDR3 runs from the conserved cysteine through the conserved F or W. Each record gives: V gene, clone size, D gene, J gene, CDR3 protein, CDR3 DNA. A D gene is named only where the DNA matches it firmly. The size entry is marked missing in some rows and otherwise reads once, few, many or a size class.

TRBV5-1	many	TRBD1	TRBJ2-7	CASSTGAYEQYF	TGCGCCAGCAGCACAGGGGCTTACGAGCAGTACTTC
TRBV6-1	-	TRBD2	TRBJ2-1	CASSDSGGHNEQFF	TGTGCCAGCAGTGATAGCGGGGGCCACAATGAGCAGTTCTTC
TRBV4-2	few	-	TRBJ2-1	CASSVDLASSSYNEQFF	TGTGCCAGCAGCGTCGACCTAGCTTCTAGCTCCTACAATGAGCAGTTCTTC
TRBV5-1	-	TRBD1	TRBJ2-3	CASSLAGQGADTQYF	TGCGCCAGCAGCTTAGCGGGACAGGGTGCAGATACGCAGTATTTT
TRBV12-3/TRBV12-4	few	-	TRBJ1-5	CASSLRGQSNQPQHF	TGTGCCAGCAGTTTACGGGGGCAAAGCAATCAGCCCCAGCATTTT
TRBV29-1	-	-	TRBJ2-1	CSVEDPGARRDEQFF	TGCAGCGTTGAAGATCCAGGGGCTAGAAGGGATGAGCAGTTCTTC
TRBV20-1	-	-	TRBJ1-1	CSALGLNTEAFF	TGCAGTGCCCTGGGTCTCAACACTGAAGCTTTCTTT
TRBV10-3	-	TRBD1	TRBJ2-1	CAFKDRERNEQFF	TGTGCCTTCAAGGACAGGGAAAGGAATGAGCAGTTCTTC
TRBV20-1	few	TRBD1	TRBJ2-5	CSAPWAGGRETQYF	TGCAGTGCCCCGTGGGCAGGGGGCAGGGAGACCCAGTACTTC
TRBV19	few	TRBD2	TRBJ2-1	CASSTRRGLAGGYQLEQFF	TGTGCCAGTAGTACACGACGGGGACTAGCGGGAGGGTACCAACTCGAGCAGTTCTTC
TRBV12-3/TRBV12-4	many	TRBD2	TRBJ2-1	CASQLAGGYNEQFF	TGTGCCAGCCAACTAGCGGGAGGCTACAATGAGCAGTTCTTC
TRBV5-1	few	TRBD1	TRBJ2-1	CASSSRGLRGENEQFF	TGCGCCAGCAGCTCCAGGGGGCTGAGGGGCGAAAATGAGCAGTTCTTC
TRBV19	-	TRBD2	TRBJ2-7	CASSISREPTYEQYF	TGTGCCAGTAGTATATCGCGGGAGCCCACCTACGAGCAGTACTTC
TRBV4-1	many	-	TRBJ2-7	CASSQDRGYEQYF	TGCGCCAGCAGCCAAGATAGGGGCTACGAGCAGTACTTC
TRBV12-3/TRBV12-4	-	-	TRBJ2-2	CASSKTGELFF	TGTGCCAGCAGCAAGACCGGGGAGCTGTTTTTT
TRBV20-1	few	-	TRBJ2-2	CSARDSRSGELFF	TGCAGTGCTAGAGATAGCCGGTCCGGGGAGCTGTTTTTT
TRBV12-3/TRBV12-4	many	-	TRBJ2-3	CASSSSLTTDTQYF	TGTGCCAGCAGTTCTTCCCTGACCACAGATACGCAGTATTTT
TRBV11-2	few	TRBD1	TRBJ2-1	CASSSGQGSNIEQFF	TGTGCCAGCAGCTCGGGACAGGGTAGTAATATTGAACAGTTCTTC
TRBV10-3	few	TRBD1	TRBJ1-1	CAISRDRSTEAFF	TGTGCCATCAGCAGGGACAGATCCACTGAAGCTTTCTTT
TRBV24-1	few	TRBD1	TRBJ1-1	CATSDLPLAGGSTEAFF	TGTGCCACCAGTGATTTGCCCTTGGCAGGGGGGAGCACTGAAGCTTTCTTT
TRBV3-1	few	-	TRBJ2-1	CASTHGGERFF	TGTGCCAGCACCCATGGAGGTGAAAGGTTCTTC
TRBV29-1	few	-	TRBJ2-7	CSVEGQAYEQYF	TGCAGCGTTGAAGGACAGGCATACGAGCAGTACTTC
TRBV12-3/TRBV12-4	few	-	TRBJ2-5	CASSMRSETQYF	TGTGCCAGCAGCATGAGGTCGGAGACCCAGTACTTC
TRBV5-1	few	-	TRBJ2-6	CASSLAGVGANVLTF	TGCGCCAGCAGCTTGGCCGGCGTTGGGGCCAACGTCCTGACTTTC
TRBV6-2/TRBV6-3	few	-	TRBJ2-3	CASSPRGSRPTDTQYF	TGTGCCAGCAGTCCCCGGGGGAGCAGACCCACAGATACGCAGTATTTT
TRBV4-1	few	-	TRBJ2-7	CASSPYLDYSYEQYF	TGCGCCAGCAGCCCCTACTTGGACTATTCCTACGAGCAGTACTTC
TRBV6-5	few	-	TRBJ1-1	CASSYLRDRNTEAFF	TGTGCCAGCAGTTATCTCAGGGACCGGAACACTGAAGCTTTCTTT
TRBV2	few	-	TRBJ1-4	CAWGREKLFF	TGTGCCTGGGGTCGAGAAAAACTGTTTTTT
TRBV29-1	few	-	TRBJ1-3	CSGITNGNTIYF	TGCTCCGGCATTACTAATGGAAACACCATATATTTT